One sample yielded the 15 T cell receptor beta chains listed below, sequenced in a study of HIV-infected patients and healthy controls. MiXCR, applied by TCRdb to the 5' RACE reads, yields one record per CDR3 protein. The sample lists about 64,000 distinct CDR3 sequences, 15% to 20% occurring once. The sample comprised CD4+ T cells from blood. These receptor sequences come from a human donor in good health.

This chain uses TRBV10-3 with TRBJ2-7, with D tentatively TRBD2 (6 bases). V was shortened by 8 bases and J by 6 bases, with 20 bases between the two germline ends. The CDR3 extends over 14 amino acids. The germline V gene has CDR1 ENHRY and CDR2 SYGVKD. In nucleotides, the CDR3 is TGTGCCATCCGTGGAGGGCGCGCTTCGTCCGAGCAGTACTTC. Its protein is CAIRGGRASSEQYF.

The V gene is TRBV4-3, the J gene TRBJ1-5; D gene ambiguous. V shed 4 bases and J shed 5 bases, with 15 bases lying between them. CDR1 and CDR2 (germline): LGHNA, YSLEER. This CDR3 comprises 15 residues. The CDR3 loop is CASSPDGSIDQPQHF. The CDR3 DNA sequence: TGCGCCAGCAGCCCGGACGGAAGTATTGATCAGCCCCAGCATTTT.

The gene calls are TRBV30 and TRBJ1-6; TRBD1 matches at 8 bases. Unmatched junction bases numbered 7, after V lost 2 bases and J lost 7 bases. Germline V gene sequence: CDR1 GTSNPN, CDR2 SVGIG (reference sequence). CDR3 length: 15 residues. CDR3 region: CAWSSRTGRNSPLHF. DNA for the CDR3: TGTGCCTGGAGTTCACGGACAGGGAGGAATTCACCCCTCCACTTT.

CDR3 sequence reads: CASSMGEHRGPNQPQHF. In nucleotides, the CDR3 is TGTGCCAGTAGTATGGGTGAGCACAGGGGGCCCAATCAGCCCCAGCATTTT. J is TRBJ1-5 and V is TRBV19; 9 bases are shared with TRBD1. The germline CDR1 and CDR2 sequences are LNHDA and SQIVND (reference sequence). The CDR3 length is 17 residues. The V and J ends lost 3 bases and 3 bases, in that order; junction bases with no gene match: 9.

The J gene is TRBJ2-7, the V gene TRBV20-1; TRBD1 or TRBD2 may be the D gene (5 bases each). Trimming removed 3 bases at V and 1 base at J, with 10 bases between. The germline CDR1 and CDR2 sequences are DFQATT and SNEGSKA (reference sequence). This CDR3 has 13 amino acids. DNA of the CDR3: TGCAGTGCTAGGGGACGCCTATCCTACGAGCAGTACTTC. It is translated as CSARGRLSYEQYF.

This clonotype was picked up a small number of times. This rearrangement joins TRBV20-1 to TRBJ2-5; TRBD2 agrees at 8 bases. Per germline, CDR1 DFQATT and CDR2 SNEGSKA (reference sequence). The CDR3 has 15 amino acids. V shed 3 bases and J 0 bases; nucleotides not matched to a gene: 6. The CDR3 sequence is CSASPASGYQETQYF. DNA for the CDR3: TGCAGTGCTAGTCCGGCTAGCGGGTACCAAGAGACCCAGTACTTC.

The chain uses TRBV19 and TRBJ2-7; 10 positions agree with TRBD2. Germline V gene lookup returns CDR1 LNHDA and CDR2 SQIVND (reference sequence). CDR3 length equals 14 residues. V was clipped by 5 bases and J by 4 bases; unmatched bases: 5. DNA for the CDR3: TGTGCCAGTAGTGCGCCGGGACTAGCGTACGAGCAGTACTTC. This sequence encodes CASSAPGLAYEQYF. Variable domain in full (rest from reference TRBV19 and TRBJ2-7): DGGITQSPKYLFRKEGQNVTLSCEQNLNHDAMYWYRQDPGQGLRLIYYSQIVNDFQKGDIAEGYSVSREKKESFPLTVTSAQKNPTAFYLCASSAPGLAYEQYFGPGTRLTVT.

CDR3 protein: CASSPDRGGAFF. The DNA for the CDR3 is TGTGCCAGCAGTCCGGACAGGGGCGGAGCTTTCTTT. The chain couples TRBV12-3 or TRBV12-4 to TRBJ1-1; 9 bases align to TRBD1. This CDR3 comprises 12 residues. V shed 5 bases, J shed 10 bases, and the junction held 5 bases outside the gene matches.

The chain uses TRBV6-1 and TRBJ1-1, with D possibly TRBD1 on 6 matching bases. V was shortened by 0 bases and J by 3 bases, with 14 bases between the two germline ends. Germline lookup yields CDR1 MNHNS and CDR2 SASEGT. The CDR3 runs 16 residues. As DNA, the CDR3 is TGTGCCAGCAGTGAAGCGTGGGGGCCGGGAGACACTGAAGCTTTCTTT. Residues: CASSEAWGPGDTEAFF.

This clonotype was recorded at least ten times. The chain employs TRBV18 and TRBJ2-7, with 9 bases identical to TRBD1. V was clipped by 3 bases and J by 2 bases; unmatched bases: 5. The CDR3 has 15 residues. Per the germline V gene, CDR1 is KGHSH and CDR2 is LQKENI. CDR3 amino acids: CASSPTTGGAYEQYF. The CDR3 coding sequence is TGTGCCAGCTCACCTACGACAGGGGGGGCCTACGAGCAGTACTTC.

This clonotype was seen once. The chain combines TRBV6-2 or TRBV6-3 with TRBJ1-5; a weak D match, TRBD1 (5 bases). Trimming left V 6 bases short and J 3 bases short, with 18 bases between. Germline loops: CDR1 MNHEY, CDR2 SVGEGT. This CDR3 region has 16 residues. The CDR3 protein is CASSRILRDHNQPQHF. The CDR3 DNA sequence: TGTGCCAGCAGCCGTATACTCAGGGACCACAATCAGCCCCAGCATTTT.

The J gene is TRBJ2-7, the V gene TRBV5-1; perhaps D is TRBD1 or TRBD2 (5 bases each). V gave up 3 bases and J gave up 0 bases, with 13 bases separating them. From germline, CDR1 is SGHRS and CDR2 YFSETQ. This CDR3 spans 15 amino acids. CDR3 in DNA: TGCGCCAGCAGCTGGGGCGCAGGGAGCTCCTACGAGCAGTACTTC. Protein product: CASSWGAGSSYEQYF.

Many counts were recorded for this clonotype. The rearrangement joins TRBV27 to TRBJ1-3; D remains unclear. The CDR3 is 15 residues long. CDR1 and CDR2 from the germline V gene are MNHEY and SMNVEV (reference sequence). The V and J ends lost 6 bases and 2 bases respectively, with 14 bases between them. CDR3 sequence reads: CASSPGRATGNTIYF. The CDR3, as DNA: TGTGCCAGCAGCCCCGGGAGGGCTACTGGAAACACCATATATTTT.

This clonotype was counted ten times or more. The J gene is TRBJ1-1, the V gene TRBV2; 7 nucleotides agree with TRBD1. The trim removed 5 bases at V and 0 bases at J, leaving 6 bases unmatched. The CDR3 loop spans 15 amino acids. The germline CDR1 and CDR2 sequences are SNHLY and FYNNEI. DNA of the CDR3: TGTGCCAGCAGTTTACAGGGGCCTGTGAACACTGAAGCTTTCTTT. Its protein is CASSLQGPVNTEAFF.

This clonotype was counted a few times. The chain combines TRBV15 with TRBJ1-2; D not resolved. CDR3 size: 14 residues. Germline lookup yields CDR1 LNHNV and CDR2 YYDKDF (reference sequence). The V gene lost 0 bases and the J gene lost 4 bases, with 9 bases spanning the gap. CDR3 coding DNA: TGTGCCACCAGCAGAGATGGGTATCTCTATGGCTACACCTTC. Its protein product is CATSRDGYLYGYTF.